The present TCR beta chain was sequenced within a study of glioma-infiltrating T cells. Regarding the study as a whole: Above-expected tissue-blood divergence occurred in all gliomas, most in low-grade ones. Very few CDR3 sequences were shared between tissue and blood.

The iRepertoire nested amplicon-rescue multiplex PCR amplified TCR alpha and beta CDR3s from RNA. One-step reverse transcription and amplification started from roughly 100-400 ng of tissue mRNA or PBMC total RNA. TCRdb reprocessed the multiplex PCR reads via MiXCR and lists one record per CDR3 protein. The sample includes around 130,000 distinct CDR3 sequences, under 25% of them seen just once. Of note for this clonotype: Its target is not known.

This receptor was identified in a human donor with low-grade glioma or glioblastoma, undergoing nonglioma brain surgery, or in good health (not recorded which). Input material: glioma tissue, nonneoplastic brain tissue, or PBMCs (not recorded which).

The CDR3 protein is CSARADYEQYV. Here the CDR3 DNA reads TGCAGTGCTAGAGCCGACTACGAGCAGTACGTC. The chain employs TRBV20-1 and TRBJ2-7, with D hard to call. The CDR3 contains 11 residues. In germline, CDR1 is DFQATT, CDR2 SNEGSKA (reference sequence). The V end lost 1 base, the J end lost 3 bases, and 4 bases lay between the germline ends.